These 14 T cell receptor beta chains originate from one sample sequenced in a study of cytomegalovirus exposure and HLA in healthy donors. The study ran its PCR with 60 Vbeta and 13 Jbeta primers. Clones were sequenced by immunoSEQ multiplex PCR, and TCRdb holds only the in-frame ones, with some missing. The repertoire has about 150,000 clones, around 80% of them found once; the top ten carry 2.4%. Sequencing input: PBMCs. All receptors derive from a male donor in good health and CMV-seronegative.

The rearrangement joins TRBV5-6 to TRBJ2-5; 14 positions match TRBD2. V shed 3 bases and J 5 bases; nucleotides not matched to a gene: 3. The CDR3 is made up of 15 amino acids. CDR1 is SGHDT and CDR2 is YYEEEE in the germline V gene. CDR3 nucleotide sequence: TGTGCCAGCAGCTCGGGACTAGCGGGGGTTGAGACCCAGTACTTC. Its protein product is CASSSGLAGVETQYF.

V usage is TRBV2 and J usage is TRBJ2-5; D is unresolved. The length of the CDR3 is 12 residues. Deletions cut 8 bases from V and 9 bases from J, with 16 bases between. Germline-derived CDR1 and CDR2 are SNHLY and FYNNEI. The CDR3 DNA sequence: TGTGCCAGCGGGCTGGATCCCATGGCCCAGTACTTC. It translates to CASGLDPMAQYF. The complete variable domain, with remaining parts taken from reference TRBV2 and TRBJ2-5, reads EPEVTQTPSHQVTQMGQEVILRCVPISNHLYFYWYRQILGQKVEFLVSFYNNEISEKSEIFDDQFSVERPDGSNFTLKIRSTKLEDSAMYFCASGLDPMAQYFGPGTRLLVL.

This clone was detected a few times. The V and J genes are TRBV7-6 and TRBJ1-2, with D possibly matching TRBD1 (6 bases). The CDR3 runs 15 residues. Germline V CDR1 and CDR2: SGHVS, FNYEAQ. Trimming took 5 bases from V and 4 from J, leaving 17 bases between them. The CDR3 protein is CASSRYSDRTYGYTF. The DNA for the CDR3 is TGTGCCAGCAGCCGTTACTCTGACAGGACCTATGGCTACACCTTC. Full variable domain (rest looked up from reference TRBV7-6 and TRBJ1-2): GAGVSQSPRYKVTKRGQDVALRCDPISGHVSLYWYRQALGQGPEFLTYFNYEAQQDKSGLPNDRFSAERPEGSISTLTIQRTEQRDSAMYRCASSRYSDRTYGYTFGSGTRLTVV.

This sequence joins TRBV6-5 and TRBJ1-5; 11 bases align to TRBD1. V gave up 4 bases and J gave up 9 bases; unmatched junction bases: 8. This CDR3 has 15 residues. Germline assignment: CDR1 MNHEY and CDR2 SVGAGI. CDR3 nucleotides: TGTGCCAGCAGTTCGTATGGGACAGGGGGAGGGCCCCAGCATTTT. Translating it yields CASSSYGTGGGPQHF.

This clone was seen only once. The genes are TRBV5-6 and TRBJ1-2, with TRBD1 matching over 8 bases. Germline CDR1 reads SGHDT; CDR2 reads YYEEEE. The CDR3 contains 18 residues. With V trimmed by 1 base and J by 4 bases, 15 bases remained unmatched. This CDR3 is CASSLRGVLPGGGYGYTF. Here the CDR3 DNA reads TGTGCCAGCAGCTTGAGAGGAGTTCTCCCAGGGGGCGGCTATGGCTACACCTTC.

The chain uses TRBV2 and TRBJ1-2; no firm D call. The germline V gene has CDR1 SNHLY and CDR2 FYNNEI. Trimming took off 4 bases at V and 6 bases at J, with 6 bases between the two ends. The CDR3 covers 11 residues. This CDR3 reads CASSGVDGYTF. DNA of the CDR3: TGTGCCAGCAGTGGAGTGGATGGCTACACCTTC.

This clone was recorded a few times. The chain links TRBV5-1 to TRBJ1-4; TRBD1 agrees at 12 bases. Trimming at V came to 7 bases and at J to 8 bases, leaving 3 bases not matched to a gene. The length of the CDR3 is 13 residues. Germline V gives CDR1 SGHRS, CDR2 YFSETQ. The CDR3 region has the DNA TGCGCCAGCCGGGGACAGGGGGCGGAAAAACTGTTTTTT. This sequence encodes CASRGQGAEKLFF.

This chain links TRBV5-1 with TRBJ2-1; TRBD2 matches at 9 bases. The CDR3 has 15 residues. The V gene end was trimmed by 2 bases and the J gene end by 2 bases; junction bases not matched to a gene: 2. Germline V gives CDR1 SGHRS, CDR2 YFSETQ. The CDR3 nucleotides are TGCGCCAGCAGCTTTAGCGGGAGAACCTACAATGAGCAGTTCTTC. It is translated as CASSFSGRTYNEQFF.

Worth noting for this clone: Distinct nucleotide sequences in the sample also encode this CDR3. The rearrangement joins TRBV5-4 to TRBJ2-5; tentatively, D is TRBD2 (5 bases). CDR1 and CDR2 from the germline V gene are SGHNT and YYREEE (reference sequence). The CDR3 runs to 14 residues. Trimming removed 0 bases from V and 1 base from J, with 7 bases in between. This chain's CDR3 is CASSLASGQETQYF. CDR3 DNA sequence: TGTGCCAGCAGCTTGGCCAGCGGCCAAGAGACCCAGTACTTC.

This clone has a single count. The chain combines TRBV9 with TRBJ2-2; 8 bases align to TRBD2. With V trimmed by 4 bases and J by 7 bases, 3 bases remained unmatched. Per the germline V gene, CDR1 is SGDLS and CDR2 is YYNGEE. This CDR3 contains 13 residues. The chain's CDR3 is CASSPLAGGELFF. The CDR3 nucleotides are TGTGCCAGCAGCCCGCTAGCGGGCGGGGAGCTGTTTTTT.

The gene calls are TRBV25-1 and TRBJ2-5; D is perhaps TRBD1 (5 bases). The better agreement between TRBJ2-7 and the DNA end casts doubt on the J call. The CDR3 sequence is 13 residues long. Germline V gene data show CDR1 as MGHDK and CDR2 as SYGVNS. This chain's CDR3 is CASSGPKGYEQYF. CDR3 sequence (DNA): TGTGCCAGCAGCGGTCCTAAGGGGTACGAGCAGTACTTC.

The chain uses TRBV19 and TRBJ1-3; D is unclear. Germline lookup yields CDR1 LNHDA and CDR2 SQIVND (reference sequence). The CDR3 spans 15 residues. V was cut by 7 bases and J by 0 bases, with 13 bases left in between. Written as DNA, the CDR3 is TGTGCCAGTAAAACCCCCGGTTTCTCTGGAAACACCATATATTTT. It encodes CASKTPGFSGNTIYF.

The chain recombines TRBV5-1 with TRBJ2-1; weak D call: TRBD2 (7 bases). The germline gives CDR1 SGHRS, CDR2 YFSETQ. The CDR3 spans 15 residues. Trimming pared 0 bases from V and 8 bases from J, leaving 15 bases between. This CDR3 reads CASSLEGGGRDEQFF. The CDR3 coding sequence is TGCGCCAGCAGCTTGGAGGGGGGGGGTAGGGATGAGCAGTTCTTC. Looking up the rest from reference TRBV5-1 and TRBJ2-1 gives the full variable domain: KAGVTQTPRYLIKTRGQQVTLSCSPISGHRSVSWYQQTPGQGLQFLFEYFSETQRNKGNFPGRFSGRQFSNSRSEMNVSTLELGDSALYLCASSLEGGGRDEQFFGPGTRLTVL.

There are a few counts of this clone. The rearrangement joins TRBV28 to TRBJ1-5; D not certain. The CDR3 contains 12 residues. V was clipped by 6 bases and J by 1 base, with 4 bases between them. Per germline, CDR1 MDHEN and CDR2 SYDVKM. CDR3 loop: CASRASNQPQHF. CDR3 in DNA: TGTGCCAGCAGGGCCAGCAATCAGCCCCAGCATTTT.